The T cell receptor (beta chain) described here comes from a study of CD8+ T cells in alopecia areata. The length of the CDR3 is 18 residues. The junction had 11 bases not matched to a gene; V was cut back by 5 bases and J by 3 bases. Germline-derived CDR1 and CDR2 are SEHNR and FQNEAQ (reference sequence). General observations from the study: Scalp sequencing captures resident alphabeta T cells of normal skin too. Across lesional scalp, and particularly alopecia totalis/universalis, clonality surpassed that of normal scalp. Patients shared TCRs less clearly than mice did, possibly for HLA-related reasons.

The authors extracted RNA and reverse transcribed it into cDNA as the sequencing template. Clones were read by immunoSEQ multiplex PCR, and TCRdb kept only the in-frame ones, dropping some. In the table there are over 150,000 clones, roughly 56% of which are singletons. This clone has just a few counts. Its antigen is still unknown. The clonotype was recovered from a human donor in good health. The sequencing input was CD8+ T cells sorted from blood. The J gene is TRBJ2-6, the V gene TRBV7-9, with TRBD1 matching over 9 bases. The CDR3 nucleotides are TGTGCCAGCAGCCCCACGGGACAGGGATATGGTGGGGCCAACGTCCTGACTTTC. Its protein is CASSPTGQGYGGANVLTF.